This TCR beta chain was sequenced in a study of OX40 agonist ivuxolimab in advanced cancers. Some clones are missing from TCRdb's copy, which holds only in-frame ones; the method was immunoSEQ multiplex PCR. The sample includes about 14,000 clones, over 75% of them seen just once. With 2 bases clipped from V and 6 bases from J, the junction kept 19 bases outside the gene matches. Germline lookup yields CDR1 MGHRA and CDR2 YSYEKL. This CDR3 is 19 amino acids long. The material was CD4+ or CD8+ T cells sorted from blood, obtained in a trial of the OX40 agonist ivuxolimab. This TCR came from an adult with an advanced solid tumor such as melanoma, head and neck, liver or kidney cancer. V is TRBV4-1 and J is TRBJ1-1, with TRBD1 identical over 9 bases. CDR3 region: CASSQYGEGQGILGSEAFF. The CDR3 DNA follows: TGCGCCAGCAGCCAATATGGGGAAGGACAGGGGATTCTAGGGTCTGAAGCTTTCTTT.